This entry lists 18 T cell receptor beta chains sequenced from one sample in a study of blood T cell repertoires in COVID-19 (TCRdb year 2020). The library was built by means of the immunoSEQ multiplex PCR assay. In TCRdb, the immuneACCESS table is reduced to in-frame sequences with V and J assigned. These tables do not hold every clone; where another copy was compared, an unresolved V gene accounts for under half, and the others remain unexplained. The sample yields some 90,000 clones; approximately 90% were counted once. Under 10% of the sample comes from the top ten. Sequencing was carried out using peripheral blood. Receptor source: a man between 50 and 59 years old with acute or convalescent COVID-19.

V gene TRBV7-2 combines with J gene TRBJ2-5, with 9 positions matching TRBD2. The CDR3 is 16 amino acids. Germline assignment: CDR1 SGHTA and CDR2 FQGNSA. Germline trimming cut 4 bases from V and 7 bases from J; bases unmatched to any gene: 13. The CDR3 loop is CASSSASGAVVGTQYF. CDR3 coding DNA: TGTGCCAGCAGCTCCGCTAGCGGGGCCGTCGTCGGGACCCAGTACTTC.

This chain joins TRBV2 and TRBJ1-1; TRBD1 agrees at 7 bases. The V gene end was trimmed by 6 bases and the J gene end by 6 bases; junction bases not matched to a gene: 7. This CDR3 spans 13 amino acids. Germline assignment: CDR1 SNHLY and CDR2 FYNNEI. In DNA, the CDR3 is TGTGCCAGCAGCAAAACAGGGGTCCCTGAAGCTTTCTTT. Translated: CASSKTGVPEAFF.

The CDR3, as DNA: TGTGCCTGCAGACTAGCTTTGGAGACCCAGTACTTC. This translates into CACRLALETQYF. The V gene is TRBV30, the J gene TRBJ2-5; 7 nucleotides match TRBD2. This CDR3 contains 12 residues. The V gene's germline CDR1 is GTSNPN and CDR2 SVGIG (reference sequence). The J segment lost 5 bases and the V segment lost 6 bases, leaving 6 bases of the junction unmatched. The full variable domain, completed using reference TRBV30 and TRBJ2-5, is SQTIHQWPATLVQPVGSPLSLECTVEGTSNPNLYWYRQAAGRGLQLLFYSVGIGQISSEVPQNLSASRPQDRQFILSSKKLLLSDSGFYLCACRLALETQYFGPGTRLLVL.

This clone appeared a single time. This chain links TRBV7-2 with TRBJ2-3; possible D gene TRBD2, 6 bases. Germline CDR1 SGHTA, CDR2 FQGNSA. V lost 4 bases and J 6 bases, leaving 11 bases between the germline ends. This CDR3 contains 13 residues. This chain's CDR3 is CASSSDYRDTQYF. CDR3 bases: TGTGCCAGCAGCTCGGACTACAGGGATACGCAGTATTTT.

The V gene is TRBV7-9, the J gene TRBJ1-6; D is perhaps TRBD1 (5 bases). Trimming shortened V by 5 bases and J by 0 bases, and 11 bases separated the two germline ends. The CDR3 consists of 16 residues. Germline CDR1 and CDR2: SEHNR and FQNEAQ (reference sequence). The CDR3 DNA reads TGTGCCAGCAGCGACCGACAGCCCTCCTATAATTCACCCCTCCACTTT. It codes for CASSDRQPSYNSPLHF.

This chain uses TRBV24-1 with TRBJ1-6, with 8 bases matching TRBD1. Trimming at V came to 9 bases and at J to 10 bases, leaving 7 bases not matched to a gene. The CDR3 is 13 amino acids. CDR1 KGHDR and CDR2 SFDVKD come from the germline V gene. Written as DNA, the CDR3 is TGTGCCACCCTGGACAGGGTTGGATCACCCCTCCACTTT. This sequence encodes CATLDRVGSPLHF.

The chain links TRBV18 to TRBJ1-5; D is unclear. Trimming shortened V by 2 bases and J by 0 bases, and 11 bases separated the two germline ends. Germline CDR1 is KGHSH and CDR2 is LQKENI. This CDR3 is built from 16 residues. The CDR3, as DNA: TGTGCCAGCTCACCATATCAGATCGATAGCAATCAGCCCCAGCATTTT. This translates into CASSPYQIDSNQPQHF.

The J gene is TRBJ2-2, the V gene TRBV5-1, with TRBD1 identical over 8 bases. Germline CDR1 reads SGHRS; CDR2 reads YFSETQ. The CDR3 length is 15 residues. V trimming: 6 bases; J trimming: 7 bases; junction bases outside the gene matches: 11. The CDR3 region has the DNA TGCGCCAGCACCCCGGGGACAGGATATATCGGGGAGCTGTTTTTT. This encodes CASTPGTGYIGELFF.

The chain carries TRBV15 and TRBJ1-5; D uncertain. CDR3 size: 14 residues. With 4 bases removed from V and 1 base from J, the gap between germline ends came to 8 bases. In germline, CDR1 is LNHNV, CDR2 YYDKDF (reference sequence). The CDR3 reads CATSKAGSNQPQHF. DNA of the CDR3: TGTGCCACCAGCAAAGCGGGCAGCAATCAGCCCCAGCATTTT. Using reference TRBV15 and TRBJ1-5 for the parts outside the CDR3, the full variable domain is DAMVIQNPRYQVTQFGKPVTLSCSQTLNHNVMYWYQQKSSQAPKLLFHYYDKDFNNEADTPDNFQSRRPNTSFCFLDIRSPGLGDTAMYLCATSKAGSNQPQHFGDGTRLSIL.

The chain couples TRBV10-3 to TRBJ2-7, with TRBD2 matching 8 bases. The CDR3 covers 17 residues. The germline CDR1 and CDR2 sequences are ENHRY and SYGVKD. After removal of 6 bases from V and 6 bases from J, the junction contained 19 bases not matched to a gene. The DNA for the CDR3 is TGTGCCATCAGCGCGTTGTTCGGGGGGGAAAGATCGGGCGAGCAGTACTTC. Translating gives CAISALFGGERSGEQYF.

This CDR3 is CASSLGYREGKLFF. In nucleotides, the CDR3 is TGTGCCAGCAGCTTAGGGTACAGGGAGGGAAAACTGTTTTTT. The rearrangement links TRBV11-2 to TRBJ1-4; weak D call: TRBD1 (6 bases). Trimming took off 1 base at V and 10 bases at J, with 13 bases between the two ends. This CDR3 is 14 amino acids long. Germline V CDR1 and CDR2: SGHAT, FQNNGV.

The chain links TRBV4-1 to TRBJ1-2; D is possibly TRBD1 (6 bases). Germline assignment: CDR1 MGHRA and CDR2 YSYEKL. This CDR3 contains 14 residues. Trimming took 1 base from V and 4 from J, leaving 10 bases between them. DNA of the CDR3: TGCGCCAGCAGCCAAGTCTCACAGGGCTATGGCTACACCTTC. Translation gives CASSQVSQGYGYTF.

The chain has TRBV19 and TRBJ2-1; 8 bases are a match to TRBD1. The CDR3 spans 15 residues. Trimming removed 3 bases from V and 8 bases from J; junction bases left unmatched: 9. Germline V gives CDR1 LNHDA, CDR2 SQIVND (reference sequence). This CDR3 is CASSIGGTGNYEQFF. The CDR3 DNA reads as TGTGCCAGTAGTATTGGGGGGACAGGAAATTATGAGCAGTTCTTC.

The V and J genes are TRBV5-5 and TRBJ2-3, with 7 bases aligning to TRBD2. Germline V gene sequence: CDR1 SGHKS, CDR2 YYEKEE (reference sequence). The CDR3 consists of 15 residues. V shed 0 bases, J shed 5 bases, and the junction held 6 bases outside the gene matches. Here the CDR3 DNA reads TGTGCCAGCAGCTTGGGCAGCGGGGTCGGAGATACGCAGTATTTT. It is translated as CASSLGSGVGDTQYF.

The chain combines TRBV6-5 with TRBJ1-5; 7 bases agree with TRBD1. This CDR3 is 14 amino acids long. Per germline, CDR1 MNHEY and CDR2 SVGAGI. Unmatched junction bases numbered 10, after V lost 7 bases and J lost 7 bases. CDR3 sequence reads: CASTERGLRQPQHF. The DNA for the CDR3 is TGTGCCAGCACCGAGAGGGGGCTACGACAGCCCCAGCATTTT.

CDR3 loop: CASSPVVGAGQPQHF. DNA of the CDR3: TGTGCCAGCAGTCCGGTTGTGGGGGCCGGTCAGCCCCAGCATTTT. V is TRBV7-6 and J is TRBJ1-5, with D possibly TRBD1 on 6 matching bases. Trimming stripped 6 bases from V and 6 bases from J, with 18 bases between. The CDR3 spans 15 residues. CDR1 is SGHVS, CDR2 FNYEAQ, per germline.

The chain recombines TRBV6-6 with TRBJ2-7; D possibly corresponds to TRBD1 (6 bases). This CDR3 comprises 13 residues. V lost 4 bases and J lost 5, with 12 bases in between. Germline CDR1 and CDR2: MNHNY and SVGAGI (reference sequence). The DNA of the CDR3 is TGTGCCAGCAGTTTGACAGGAGACGACGAGCAGTACGTC. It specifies CASSLTGDDEQYV.

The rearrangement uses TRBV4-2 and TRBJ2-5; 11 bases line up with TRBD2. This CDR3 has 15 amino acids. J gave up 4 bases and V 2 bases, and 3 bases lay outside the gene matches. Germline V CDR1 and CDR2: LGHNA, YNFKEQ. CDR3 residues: CASSQFSGGGETQYF. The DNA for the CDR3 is TGTGCCAGCAGCCAATTTAGCGGGGGGGGAGAGACCCAGTACTTC.